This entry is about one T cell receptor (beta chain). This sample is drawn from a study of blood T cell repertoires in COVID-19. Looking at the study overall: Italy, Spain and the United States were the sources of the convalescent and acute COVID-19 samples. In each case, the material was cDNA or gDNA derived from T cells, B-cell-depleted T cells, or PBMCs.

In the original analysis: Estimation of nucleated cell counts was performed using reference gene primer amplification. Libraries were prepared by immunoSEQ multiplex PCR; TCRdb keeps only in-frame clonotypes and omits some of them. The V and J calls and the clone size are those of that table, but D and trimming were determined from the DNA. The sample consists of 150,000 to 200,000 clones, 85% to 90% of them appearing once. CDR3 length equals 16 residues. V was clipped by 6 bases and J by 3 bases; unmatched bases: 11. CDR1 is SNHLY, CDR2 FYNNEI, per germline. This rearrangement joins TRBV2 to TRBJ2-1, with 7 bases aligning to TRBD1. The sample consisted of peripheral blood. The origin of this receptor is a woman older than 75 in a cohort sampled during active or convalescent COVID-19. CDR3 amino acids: CASRYRQQGNYNEQFF. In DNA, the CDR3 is TGTGCCAGCAGATACCGACAACAGGGGAACTACAATGAGCAGTTCTTC.